The rows below give T cell receptor beta chains drawn from one sample of a study of blood T cells in healthy people across ages. MiXCR, applied by TCRdb to the 5' RACE reads, yields one record per CDR3 protein. The table has hundreds of thousands of distinct CDR3 sequences, around a fifth seen once. The sequenced sample was blood. The receptors originated from an older man in good health. CDR3s include the opening cysteine and the closing phenylalanine or tryptophan. Fields, in order: J gene, V gene, clone size, D gene, CDR3 DNA, CDR3 protein. The D gene is left open where the match is weak. Clone size, where shown, is once, few, many, or a class for clones that have expanded.

J gene: TRBJ2-6; V gene: TRBV28; clone size: few; D gene: TRBD1; CDR3 DNA: TGTGCCAGCCAATCCGGACAGGGGGCAGTTAACGGGGCCAACGTCCTGACTTTC; CDR3 protein: CASQSGQGAVNGANVLTF
J gene: TRBJ2-3; V gene: TRBV19; clone size: few; D gene: .; CDR3 DNA: TGTGCCAGTATTCAAACCCCGGGGGCCATAGATACGCAGTATTTT; CDR3 protein: CASIQTPGAIDTQYF
J gene: TRBJ2-3; V gene: TRBV19; clone size: few; D gene: .; CDR3 DNA: TGTGCCAGTAGGTCCTGGCGGGATAGCACAGATACGCAGTATTTT; CDR3 protein: CASRSWRDSTDTQYF
J gene: TRBJ2-1; V gene: TRBV20-1; clone size: .; D gene: TRBD1; CDR3 DNA: TGCAGTGCTACCCAACACCGGGACAGGGAGAATGAGCAGTTCTTC; CDR3 protein: CSATQHRDRENEQFF
J gene: TRBJ1-1; V gene: TRBV5-1; clone size: .; D gene: .; CDR3 DNA: TGCGCCAGCAGCCCCAGGGAGTCAAACACTGAAGCTTTCTTT; CDR3 protein: CASSPRESNTEAFF
J gene: TRBJ1-2; V gene: TRBV28; clone size: .; D gene: .; CDR3 DNA: TGTGCCAGCAGTCCAAACCACAAGAGTCGGGACGGCTACACCTTC; CDR3 protein: CASSPNHKSRDGYTF
J gene: TRBJ2-5; V gene: TRBV9; clone size: .; D gene: TRBD2; CDR3 DNA: TGTGCCAGCAGCGCCTACTTAGCGGGAGGGGAAGAGACCCAGTACTTC; CDR3 protein: CASSAYLAGGEETQYF
J gene: TRBJ1-2; V gene: TRBV6-6; clone size: many; D gene: TRBD1; CDR3 DNA: TGTGCCAGCAGTTACGGACAGGAATATGGCTACACCTTC; CDR3 protein: CASSYGQEYGYTF
J gene: TRBJ2-5; V gene: TRBV7-7; clone size: .; D gene: TRBD1; CDR3 DNA: TGTGCTAGCAGCCAGAACAGGGGACGAGAGACCCAGTACTTC; CDR3 protein: CASSQNRGRETQYF
J gene: TRBJ2-3; V gene: TRBV9; clone size: few; D gene: .; CDR3 DNA: TGTGCCAGCAGCGCCGTGGGCATAGGGGCAGATACGCAGTATTTT; CDR3 protein: CASSAVGIGADTQYF
J gene: TRBJ1-6; V gene: TRBV12-3/TRBV12-4; clone size: many; D gene: .; CDR3 DNA: TGTGCCAGCAGTTCAAGCTCCTATAATTCACCCCTCCACTTT; CDR3 protein: CASSSSSYNSPLHF
J gene: TRBJ1-4; V gene: TRBV5-1; clone size: few; D gene: TRBD1; CDR3 DNA: TGCGCCAGCAGGGGTTCAGGGGGCACAACTAATGAAAAACTGTTTTTT; CDR3 protein: CASRGSGGTTNEKLFF
J gene: TRBJ2-1; V gene: TRBV7-8; clone size: .; D gene: .; CDR3 DNA: TGTGCCAGCAGCTTAACAGAGCTCTCCTACAATGAGCAGTTCTTC; CDR3 protein: CASSLTELSYNEQFF
J gene: TRBJ2-3; V gene: TRBV5-1; clone size: .; D gene: .; CDR3 DNA: TGCGCCAGCAGGTTGTGGGGAGAAGGGACAGATACGCAGTATTTT; CDR3 protein: CASRLWGEGTDTQYF
J gene: TRBJ2-1; V gene: TRBV20-1; clone size: many; D gene: .; CDR3 DNA: TGCAGTGCCCACGACACAGACTCCTACAATGAGCAGTTCTTC; CDR3 protein: CSAHDTDSYNEQFF
J gene: TRBJ2-7; V gene: TRBV10-2; clone size: .; D gene: .; CDR3 DNA: TGCGCCAGCAGTGAATACAGGGACTACGAGCAGTACTTC; CDR3 protein: CASSEYRDYEQYF
J gene: TRBJ2-5; V gene: TRBV29-1; clone size: .; D gene: TRBD1; CDR3 DNA: TGCAGCGCCGACAGGGGCCTACAAGAGACCCAGTACTTC; CDR3 protein: CSADRGLQETQYF
J gene: TRBJ1-3; V gene: TRBV6-5; clone size: .; D gene: TRBD1; CDR3 DNA: TGTGCCAGCAGATCCTCGACAGGGGGTAGCTCTGGAAACACCATATATTTT; CDR3 protein: CASRSSTGGSSGNTIYF
J gene: TRBJ1-2; V gene: TRBV20-1; clone size: .; D gene: .; CDR3 DNA: TGCAGTGCAACGGACGGTGGTGACTATGGCTACACCTTC; CDR3 protein: CSATDGGDYGYTF
J gene: TRBJ2-5; V gene: TRBV29-1; clone size: .; D gene: TRBD2; CDR3 DNA: TGCAGCGTTATTTCGGGGGGAGAGACCCAGTACTTC; CDR3 protein: CSVISGGETQYF
J gene: TRBJ2-4; V gene: TRBV15; clone size: .; D gene: TRBD1; CDR3 DNA: TGTGCCACCAGCATAACGACAGGGACCAAAAACATTCAGTACTTC; CDR3 protein: CATSITTGTKNIQYF
J gene: TRBJ1-2; V gene: TRBV5-1; clone size: few; D gene: TRBD1; CDR3 DNA: TGCGCCAGCAGCTTAGCCTCAGGGGGCAAGGATGGCTACACCTTC; CDR3 protein: CASSLASGGKDGYTF
J gene: TRBJ1-5; V gene: TRBV20-1; clone size: .; D gene: .; CDR3 DNA: TGCAGTGCTACCCGACAGGGCAATCAGCCCCAGCATTTT; CDR3 protein: CSATRQGNQPQHF
J gene: TRBJ1-5; V gene: TRBV29-1; clone size: .; D gene: .; CDR3 DNA: TGCAGCGTTGAAGCGGTAGCGGGAAAACACACAGATACGCAGCATTTT; CDR3 protein: CSVEAVAGKHTDTQHF
J gene: TRBJ2-5; V gene: TRBV29-1; clone size: .; D gene: .; CDR3 DNA: TGCAGCTCCGGGGACGGAGAGACCCAGTACTTC; CDR3 protein: CSSGDGETQYF
J gene: TRBJ2-7; V gene: TRBV28; clone size: .; D gene: TRBD2; CDR3 DNA: TGTGCCAGCAAGCCGACTAGCGGGAGGGTCAGCTACGAGCAGTACTTC; CDR3 protein: CASKPTSGRVSYEQYF
J gene: TRBJ2-7; V gene: TRBV20-1; clone size: few; D gene: TRBD2; CDR3 DNA: TGCAGCCTGACTAGCGGGAGCTCCTACGAGCAGTACTTC; CDR3 protein: CSLTSGSSYEQYF
J gene: TRBJ2-3; V gene: TRBV2; clone size: .; D gene: .; CDR3 DNA: TGTGCCAGCAGTGAAGCGTTACGGAAGAGCACAGATACGCAGTATTTT; CDR3 protein: CASSEALRKSTDTQYF
J gene: TRBJ1-4; V gene: TRBV30; clone size: .; D gene: .; CDR3 DNA: TGTGCCTGGAAATACGGTCATTATAATGAAAAACTGTTTTTT; CDR3 protein: CAWKYGHYNEKLFF
J gene: TRBJ1-6; V gene: TRBV20-1; clone size: .; D gene: .; CDR3 DNA: TGCAGTGCTAGCCGGAATGTTATGGTAAAGAATAATTCACCCCTCCACTTT; CDR3 protein: CSASRNVMVKNNSPLHF
J gene: TRBJ2-1; V gene: TRBV7-9; clone size: .; D gene: .; CDR3 DNA: TGTGCCAGCAGCCCAGGGATTAACAATGAGCAGTTCTTC; CDR3 protein: CASSPGINNEQFF
J gene: TRBJ2-3; V gene: TRBV5-1; clone size: .; D gene: .; CDR3 DNA: TGCGCCAGCAGCTTGGATCTTGTGGGCAGGCCCGGAGATACGCAGTATTTT; CDR3 protein: CASSLDLVGRPGDTQYF
J gene: TRBJ2-1; V gene: TRBV6-4; clone size: few; D gene: .; CDR3 DNA: TGTGCCAGCAGTGACACCAGGGACCCTCACAATGAGCAGTTCTTC; CDR3 protein: CASSDTRDPHNEQFF
J gene: TRBJ1-4; V gene: TRBV4-1; clone size: few; D gene: TRBD1; CDR3 DNA: TGCGCCAGCAGCCGAACCGGGACAGGGGTTGAAAAGCTGTTTTTT; CDR3 protein: CASSRTGTGVEKLFF
J gene: TRBJ1-4; V gene: TRBV5-1; clone size: .; D gene: .; CDR3 DNA: TGCGCCCGCAGCTTGGACGCAGGGGATGAAAAACTGTTTTTT; CDR3 protein: CARSLDAGDEKLFF
J gene: TRBJ2-7; V gene: TRBV28; clone size: .; D gene: .; CDR3 DNA: TGTGCCAGCAGTTTATACCCCCTGGGAGAGCAGTACTTC; CDR3 protein: CASSLYPLGEQYF
J gene: TRBJ2-5; V gene: TRBV6-2/TRBV6-3; clone size: .; D gene: TRBD1; CDR3 DNA: TGTGCCAGCAGTTCCTCCCGGGACAGGGGTGTGCAAGAGACCCAGTACTTC; CDR3 protein: CASSSSRDRGVQETQYF
J gene: TRBJ2-4; V gene: TRBV20-1; clone size: .; D gene: .; CDR3 DNA: TGCAGTGCTAGGGGACTTTGGAACCTTTCAGCCAAAAACATTCAGTACTTC; CDR3 protein: CSARGLWNLSAKNIQYF
J gene: TRBJ2-3; V gene: TRBV20-1; clone size: .; D gene: TRBD2; CDR3 DNA: TGCAGTGCTAGAGTCCCCCTAGCGGGCACAGATACGCAGTATTTT; CDR3 protein: CSARVPLAGTDTQYF
J gene: TRBJ2-5; V gene: TRBV6-1; clone size: .; D gene: TRBD2; CDR3 DNA: TGTGCCAGCAGTCGGGGACTAGCGGGAGGGACACAAGAGACCCAGTACTTC; CDR3 protein: CASSRGLAGGTQETQYF